These 14 T cell receptor beta chains share one sample of origin, sequenced in a study of blood T cell repertoires in COVID-19. Only in-frame clones appear in the TCRdb table, and some are missing; sequencing was by immunoSEQ multiplex PCR. The table has hundreds of thousands of clones, around nine tenths seen once. Sequencing input: PBMCs or T cells enriched from blood (not recorded which). These receptors all stem from a woman in her forties or fifties who had recovered from COVID-19.

The chain is built from TRBV2 and TRBJ2-2, with 7 nucleotides matching TRBD2. Trimming at V came to 6 bases and at J to 3 bases, leaving 7 bases not matched to a gene. The CDR3 has 15 amino acids. Looked up from germline, CDR1 is SNHLY and CDR2 is FYNNEI. CDR3 loop: CASRPQGGYTGELFF. The CDR3 DNA sequence: TGTGCCAGCAGACCCCAGGGAGGGTACACCGGGGAGCTGTTTTTT.

V gene TRBV7-9 combines with J gene TRBJ1-6; no clear D. Per germline, CDR1 SEHNR and CDR2 FQNEAQ (reference sequence). CDR3 size: 12 residues. V was cut by 2 bases and J by 10 bases, with 6 bases left in between. The CDR3 here is CASSLTVSPLHF. The CDR3 nucleotides are TGTGCCAGCAGCTTAACGGTCTCACCCCTCCACTTT.

V and J are TRBV19 and TRBJ2-1; 7 positions agree with TRBD2. J gave up 4 bases and V 2 bases, and 11 bases lay outside the gene matches. The CDR3 sequence is 17 residues long. The germline gives CDR1 LNHDA, CDR2 SQIVND (reference sequence). This CDR3 is CASSIKMGGGVYNEQFF. The CDR3 DNA sequence: TGTGCCAGTAGTATAAAAATGGGCGGGGGAGTATACAATGAGCAGTTCTTC.

Written as DNA, the CDR3 is TGTGCCAGCAGCCCGACAGGTGGAGAGACCCAGTACTTC. As protein: CASSPTGGETQYF. This chain joins TRBV12-3 or TRBV12-4 and TRBJ2-5; possible D gene TRBD1, 6 bases. The CDR3 loop spans 13 amino acids. V lost 6 bases and J lost 4, with 12 bases in between.

This chain uses TRBV6-5 with TRBJ2-2; D unresolved. Looked up from germline, CDR1 is MNHEY and CDR2 is SVGAGI. Trimming shortened V by 0 bases and J by 8 bases, and 4 bases separated the two germline ends. The length of the CDR3 is 12 residues. The CDR3 is CASSYSAGELFF. The DNA of the CDR3 is TGTGCCAGCAGTTACTCGGCAGGGGAGCTGTTTTTT.

This chain uses TRBV7-9 with TRBJ2-1; 7 positions agree with TRBD1. Looked up from germline, CDR1 is SEHNR and CDR2 is FQNEAQ (reference sequence). This CDR3 is 15 amino acids long. After removal of 3 bases from V and 0 bases from J, the junction contained 2 bases not matched to a gene. The CDR3 bases are TGTGCCAGCAGCTTCCGGGACAGCTCCTACAATGAGCAGTTCTTC. Its protein product is CASSFRDSSYNEQFF.

V is TRBV7-3 and J is TRBJ1-6; perhaps TRBD1 as D (6 bases). V dropped 4 bases and J dropped 9 bases, with 10 bases sitting between them. Per germline, CDR1 SGHTA and CDR2 FQGTGA. CDR3 length: 13 amino acids. This CDR3 reads CASSSTGSSPLHF. The CDR3 DNA reads TGTGCCAGCAGCTCTACAGGGAGTTCACCCCTCCACTTT.

This sequence joins TRBV6-2 or TRBV6-3 and TRBJ1-5, with TRBD1 as a possible D gene (5 bases). The CDR3 covers 15 residues. The germline V and J ends were trimmed by 0 bases and 4 bases, with 10 bases remaining between them. The germline CDR1 and CDR2 sequences are MNHEY and SVGEGT. The CDR3 is CASSYSGGVNQPQHF. The DNA of the CDR3 is TGTGCCAGCAGTTACTCGGGGGGGGTAAATCAGCCCCAGCATTTT.

About this clone: The sample holds other DNA sequences that translate to the same CDR3. The V gene is TRBV6-5, the J gene TRBJ1-5; D not certain. The germline V gene has CDR1 MNHEY and CDR2 SVGAGI. V was cut by 9 bases and J by 2 bases, with 11 bases left in between. This CDR3 has 13 amino acids. The CDR3 coding sequence is TGTGCCAGTTCCCCCGGAGGCAATCAGCCCCAGCATTTT. Its translation: CASSPGGNQPQHF.

CDR3 region: CSVGGQSGGNTIYF. CDR3 nucleotide sequence: TGCAGCGTCGGGGGACAGTCGGGAGGAAACACCATATATTTT. The J gene is TRBJ1-3, the V gene TRBV29-1, with 7 bases fitting TRBD1. This CDR3 spans 14 amino acids. With 6 bases clipped from V and 4 bases from J, the junction kept 9 bases outside the gene matches. CDR1 is SQVTM and CDR2 is ANQGSEA in the germline V gene. Complete variable domain (other parts from reference TRBV29-1 and TRBJ1-3): SAVISQKPSRDICQRGTSLTIQCQVDSQVTMMFWYRQQPGQSLTLIATANQGSEATYESGFVIDKFPISRPNLTFSTLTVSNMSPEDSSIYLCSVGGQSGGNTIYFGEGSWLTVV.

This rearrangement joins TRBV7-9 to TRBJ1-6; 8 positions match TRBD1. Looked up from germline, CDR1 is SEHNR and CDR2 is FQNEAQ (reference sequence). This CDR3 spans 14 amino acids. The J segment lost 7 bases and the V segment lost 4 bases, leaving 3 bases of the junction unmatched. The CDR3 spells CASSSTGGNSPLHF. The CDR3 DNA reads TGTGCCAGCAGCTCAACAGGGGGAAATTCACCCCTCCACTTT.

The V and J genes are TRBV10-3 and TRBJ1-5; 10 bases line up with TRBD1. With V trimmed by 2 bases and J by 7 bases, 8 bases remained unmatched. Germline V CDR1 and CDR2: ENHRY, SYGVKD. This CDR3 spans 16 amino acids. The CDR3 reads CAISEGGQGKGQPQHF. The CDR3 nucleotides read TGTGCCATCAGTGAGGGGGGACAGGGGAAGGGCCAGCCCCAGCATTTT.

The chain combines TRBV7-9 with TRBJ2-2; tentatively, D is TRBD1 (7 bases). The CDR3 is 16 residues long. Germline V gives CDR1 SEHNR, CDR2 FQNEAQ (reference sequence). V lost 2 bases and J 2 bases, leaving 12 bases between the germline ends. In nucleotides, the CDR3 is TGTGCCAGCAGCTTACAGGGGGGACCAAACACCGGGGAGCTGTTTTTT. This codes for CASSLQGGPNTGELFF.

This chain joins TRBV5-1 and TRBJ1-2, with a weak D call TRBD1 (6 bases). The CDR3 extends over 15 amino acids. Trimming took 0 bases from V and 7 from J, leaving 16 bases between them. Germline V lookup: CDR1 SGHRS, CDR2 YFSETQ. The chain's CDR3 is CASSLAIRGTSGYTF. The CDR3 DNA reads TGCGCCAGCAGCTTGGCCATTCGAGGGACAAGTGGCTACACCTTC.